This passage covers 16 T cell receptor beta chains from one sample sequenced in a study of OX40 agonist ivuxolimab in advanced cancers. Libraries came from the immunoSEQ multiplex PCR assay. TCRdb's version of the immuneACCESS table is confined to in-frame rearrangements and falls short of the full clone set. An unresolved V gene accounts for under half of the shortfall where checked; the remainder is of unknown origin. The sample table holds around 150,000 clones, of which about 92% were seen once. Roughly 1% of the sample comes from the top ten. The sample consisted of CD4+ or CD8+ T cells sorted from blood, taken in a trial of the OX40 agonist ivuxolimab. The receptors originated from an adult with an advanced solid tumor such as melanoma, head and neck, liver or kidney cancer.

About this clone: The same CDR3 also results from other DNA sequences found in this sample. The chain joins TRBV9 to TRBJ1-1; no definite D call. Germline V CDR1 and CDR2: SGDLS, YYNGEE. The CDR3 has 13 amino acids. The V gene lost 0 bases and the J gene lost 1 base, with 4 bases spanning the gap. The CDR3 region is CASSVGPNTEAFF. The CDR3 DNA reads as TGTGCCAGCAGCGTAGGACCGAACACTGAAGCTTTCTTT. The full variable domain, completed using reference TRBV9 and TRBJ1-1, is DSGVTQTPKHLITATGQRVTLRCSPRSGDLSVYWYQQSLDQGLQFLIQYYNGEERAKGNILERFSAQQFPDLHSELNLSSLELGDSALYFCASSVGPNTEAFFGQGTRLTVV.

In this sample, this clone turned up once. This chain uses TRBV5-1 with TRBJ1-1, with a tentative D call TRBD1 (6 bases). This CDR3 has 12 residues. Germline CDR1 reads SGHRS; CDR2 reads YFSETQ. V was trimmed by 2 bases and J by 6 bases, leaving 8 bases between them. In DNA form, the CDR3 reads TGCGCCAGCAGCTTAGGGGGACCTGAAGCTTTCTTT. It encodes CASSLGGPEAFF.

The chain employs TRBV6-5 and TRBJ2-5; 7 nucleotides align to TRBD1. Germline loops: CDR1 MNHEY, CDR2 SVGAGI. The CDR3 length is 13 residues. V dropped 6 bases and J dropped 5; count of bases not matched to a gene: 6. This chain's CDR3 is CASSSRGRETQYF. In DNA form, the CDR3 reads TGTGCCAGCAGCTCAAGGGGGCGGGAGACCCAGTACTTC.

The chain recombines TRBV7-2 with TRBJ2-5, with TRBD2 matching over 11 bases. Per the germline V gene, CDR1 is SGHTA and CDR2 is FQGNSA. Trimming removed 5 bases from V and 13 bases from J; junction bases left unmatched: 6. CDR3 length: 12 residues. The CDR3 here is CASSEGLAERYF. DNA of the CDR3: TGTGCCAGCAGCGAGGGACTAGCGGAGCGGTACTTC.

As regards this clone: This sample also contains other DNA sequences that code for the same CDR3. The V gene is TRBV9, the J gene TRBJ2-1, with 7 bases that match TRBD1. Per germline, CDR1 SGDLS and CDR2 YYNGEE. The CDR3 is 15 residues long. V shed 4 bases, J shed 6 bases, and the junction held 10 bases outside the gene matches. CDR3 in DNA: TGTGCCAGCAGCCTCGGTGGGGGACAGCTCAATGAGCAGTTCTTC. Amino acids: CASSLGGGQLNEQFF.

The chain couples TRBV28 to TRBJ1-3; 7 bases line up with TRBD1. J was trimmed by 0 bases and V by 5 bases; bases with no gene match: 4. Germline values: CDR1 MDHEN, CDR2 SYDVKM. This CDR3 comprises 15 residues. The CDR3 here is CASSPWTGSGNTIYF. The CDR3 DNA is TGTGCCAGCAGTCCCTGGACAGGCTCTGGAAACACCATATATTTT.

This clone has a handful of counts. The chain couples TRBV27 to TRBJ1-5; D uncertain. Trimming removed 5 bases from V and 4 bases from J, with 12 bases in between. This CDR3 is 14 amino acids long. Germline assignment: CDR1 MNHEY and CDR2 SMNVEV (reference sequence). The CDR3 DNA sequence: TGTGCCAGCAGTCCCGGAGCCGAGAATCAGCCCCAGCATTTT. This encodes CASSPGAENQPQHF.

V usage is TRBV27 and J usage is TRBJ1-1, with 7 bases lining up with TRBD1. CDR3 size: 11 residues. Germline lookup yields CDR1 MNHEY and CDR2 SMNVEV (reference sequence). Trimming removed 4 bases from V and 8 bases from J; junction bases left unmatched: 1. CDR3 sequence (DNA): TGTGCCAGCAGTTCAGGGGGGGAAGCTTTCTTT. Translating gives CASSSGGEAFF.

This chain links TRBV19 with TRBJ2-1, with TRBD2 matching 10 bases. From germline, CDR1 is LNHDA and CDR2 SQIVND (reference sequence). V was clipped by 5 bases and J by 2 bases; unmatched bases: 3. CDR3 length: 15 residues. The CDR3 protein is CASSPLAGAYNEQFF. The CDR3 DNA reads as TGTGCCAGTAGTCCCCTAGCGGGGGCCTACAATGAGCAGTTCTTC.

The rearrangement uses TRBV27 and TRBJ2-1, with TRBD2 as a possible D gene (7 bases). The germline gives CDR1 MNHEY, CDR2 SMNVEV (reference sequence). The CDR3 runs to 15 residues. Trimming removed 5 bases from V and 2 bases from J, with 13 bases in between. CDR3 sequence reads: CASSLGGQTYNEQFF. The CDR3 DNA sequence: TGTGCCAGCAGTCTGGGGGGGCAAACCTACAATGAGCAGTTCTTC.

For the CDR3, the DNA is TGTGCCAGCTCGGCGAACACTGAAGCTTTCTTT. Its translation is CASSANTEAFF. The chain combines TRBV18 with TRBJ1-1; D not resolved. Trimming removed 6 bases from V and 1 base from J, with 3 bases in between. The CDR3 contains 11 residues. Looked up from germline, CDR1 is KGHSH and CDR2 is LQKENI.

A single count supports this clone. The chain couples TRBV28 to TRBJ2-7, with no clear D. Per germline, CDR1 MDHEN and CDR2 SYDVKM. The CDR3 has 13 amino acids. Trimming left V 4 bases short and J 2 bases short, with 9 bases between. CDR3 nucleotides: TGTGCCAGCAGTTCCGAAGCCCCCTACGAGCAGTACTTC. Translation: CASSSEAPYEQYF.

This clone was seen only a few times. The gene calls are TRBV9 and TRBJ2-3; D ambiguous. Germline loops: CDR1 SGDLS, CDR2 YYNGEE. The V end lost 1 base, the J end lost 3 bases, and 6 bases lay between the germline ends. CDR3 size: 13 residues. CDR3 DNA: TGTGCCAGCAGCGTATGGAGAACAGATACGCAGTATTTT. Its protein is CASSVWRTDTQYF. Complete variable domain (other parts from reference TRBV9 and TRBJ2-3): DSGVTQTPKHLITATGQRVTLRCSPRSGDLSVYWYQQSLDQGLQFLIQYYNGEERAKGNILERFSAQQFPDLHSELNLSSLELGDSALYFCASSVWRTDTQYFGPGTRLTVL.

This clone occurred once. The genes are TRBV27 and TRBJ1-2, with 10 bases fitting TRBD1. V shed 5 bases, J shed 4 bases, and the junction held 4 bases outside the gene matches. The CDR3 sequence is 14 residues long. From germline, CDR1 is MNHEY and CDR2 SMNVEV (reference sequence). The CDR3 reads CASSRGQGPYGYTF. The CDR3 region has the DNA TGTGCCAGCAGTAGGGGACAGGGGCCCTATGGCTACACCTTC.

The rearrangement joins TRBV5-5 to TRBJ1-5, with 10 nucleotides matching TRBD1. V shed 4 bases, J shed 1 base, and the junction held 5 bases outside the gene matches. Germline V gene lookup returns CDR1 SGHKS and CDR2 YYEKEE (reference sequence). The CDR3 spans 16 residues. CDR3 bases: TGTGCCAGCAGCGGGGGGACAGGGGAGAGCAATCAGCCCCAGCATTTT. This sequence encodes CASSGGTGESNQPQHF.

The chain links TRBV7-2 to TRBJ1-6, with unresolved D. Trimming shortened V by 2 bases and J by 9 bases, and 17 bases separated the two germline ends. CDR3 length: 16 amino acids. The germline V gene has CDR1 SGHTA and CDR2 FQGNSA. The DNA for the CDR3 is TGTGCCAGCAGCTTAACCCGCGGCAGATCATCTTCACCCCTCCACTTT. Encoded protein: CASSLTRGRSSSPLHF.